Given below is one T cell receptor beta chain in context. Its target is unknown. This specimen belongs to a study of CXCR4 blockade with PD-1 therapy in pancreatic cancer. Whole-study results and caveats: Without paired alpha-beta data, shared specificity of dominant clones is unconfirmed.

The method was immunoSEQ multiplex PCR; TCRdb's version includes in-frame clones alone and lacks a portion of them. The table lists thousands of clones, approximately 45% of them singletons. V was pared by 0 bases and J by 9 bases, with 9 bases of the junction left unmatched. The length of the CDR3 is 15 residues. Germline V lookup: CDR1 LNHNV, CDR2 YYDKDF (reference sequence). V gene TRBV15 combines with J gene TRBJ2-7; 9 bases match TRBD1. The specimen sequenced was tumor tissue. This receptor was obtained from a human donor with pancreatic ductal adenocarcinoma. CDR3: CATSREGQGLIGQYF. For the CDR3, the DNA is TGTGCCACCAGCAGAGAGGGACAGGGCCTGATTGGGCAGTACTTC. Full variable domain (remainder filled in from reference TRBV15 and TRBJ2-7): DAMVIQNPRYQVTQFGKPVTLSCSQTLNHNVMYWYQQKSSQAPKLLFHYYDKDFNNEADTPDNFQSRRPNTSFCFLDIRSPGLGDTAMYLCATSREGQGLIGQYFGPGTRLTVT.